Following are 3 T cell receptor beta chains from one sample sequenced in a study of neurological immune-mediated disorders (dated by TCRdb to 2018 to 2020). Receptor libraries were prepared by 5' RACE. The run used an Illumina HiSeq 2500. Using fastp at Q25 and MiXCR, TCRdb reprocessed the public reads and kept productive beta chains. Rows with a matching CDR3 protein are joined into one entry that keeps the most common DNA and genes. In this sample the table shows roughly 67,000 distinct CDR3 sequences, more than 3.5% of which occur a single time. The biggest ten clones account for more than 2.5% of the sample. Sequenced: PBMCs. The source is a man between 50 and 59 years old with multiple sclerosis.

At least ten counts were recorded for this clonotype. This chain uses TRBV21-1 with TRBJ2-7; TRBD1 reflects the table's D call only, with no check against the DNA. TRBV21-1 is classified as a pseudogene. This CDR3 has 14 residues. This CDR3 is CASSKDHRPYEQYV. In nucleotides, the CDR3 is TGTGCCAGCAGCAAAGATCACAGGCCCTACGAGCAGTACGTC.

The chain is built from TRBV6-5 and TRBJ2-3, with 7 nucleotides matching TRBD2. CDR3 length: 14 amino acids. The trim removed 4 bases at V and 2 bases at J, leaving 3 bases unmatched. CDR1 MNHEY and CDR2 SVGAGI come from the germline V gene. The CDR3 DNA reads TGTGCCAGCAGTTCTAGCGGAGTCACAGATACGCAGTATTTT. It encodes CASSSSGVTDTQYF.

The chain recombines TRBV12-3 or TRBV12-4 with TRBJ1-5, with D perhaps matching TRBD1 (6 bases). The ends were cut back, 5 bases at V and 4 bases at J, with 12 bases in the middle. The CDR3 is 14 residues long. Written as DNA, the CDR3 is TGTGCCAGCAGTATCAGGGGAAGGAATCAGCCCCAGCATTTT. Translation: CASSIRGRNQPQHF.